One TCR beta chain is described in this entry. No cognate antigen has been identified for it. No per-base quality is available; no much larger clone lies one base away. The data stem from a study of T-cell reconstitution after alpha-beta-depleted transplantation in children (dated by TCRdb to about 2016). Turning to the overall study: T-cell immune reconstitution after TCRalphabeta/CD19-depleted allogeneic hematopoietic cell transplantation in children was quantitatively tracked in the study by means of TCR repertoire profiling.

The trim is 8 bases for V and 14 bases for J, with a gap of 13 bases between the germline ends. Measured from the cysteine to the phenylalanine, the CDR3 is 11 residues long. Of the read, only the CDR3 DNA is kept; its 33 bases are in frame from base 1. The library came from PCR. The instrument was an Illumina HiSeq 2500. To normalize quantification of the TCRbeta repertoire, the TCR libraries were built with molecular barcoding that relied on unique molecular identifiers. In TCRdb, the public reads were trimmed at Q25 with fastp and aligned with MiXCR, with productive beta chains retained. Rows are combined by CDR3 protein, so each entry shows the most common genes and DNA. The sample includes roughly 610,000 distinct CDR3 sequences, with roughly a tenth observed a single time. The ten largest account for less than 4.5% of the sample.

The source is a human donor who donated a stem cell graft to a child with acute myeloid leukemia. Sequencing used PBMCs from the stem cell graft donor, obtained from the stem cell graft. The chain uses TRBV12-3 or TRBV12-4 and TRBJ1-6; no D gene is confidently identified. The CDR3 loop reads CASSSAVTLHF. Read as DNA, the sequence is TGTGCCAGCTCTTCGGCTGTCACCCTCCACTTT.